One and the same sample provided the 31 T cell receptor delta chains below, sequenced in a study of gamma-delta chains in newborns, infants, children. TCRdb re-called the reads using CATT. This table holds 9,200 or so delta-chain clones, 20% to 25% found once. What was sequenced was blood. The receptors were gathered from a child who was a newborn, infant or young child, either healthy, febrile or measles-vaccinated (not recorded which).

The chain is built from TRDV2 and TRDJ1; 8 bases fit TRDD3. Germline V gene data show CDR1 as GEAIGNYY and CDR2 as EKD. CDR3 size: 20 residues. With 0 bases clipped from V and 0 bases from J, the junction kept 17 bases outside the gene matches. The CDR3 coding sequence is TGTGCCTGTGACACCGTAAGCCGGGGGATAAGGGAGGCCAACACCGATAAACTCATCTTT. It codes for CACDTVSRGIREANTDKLIF.

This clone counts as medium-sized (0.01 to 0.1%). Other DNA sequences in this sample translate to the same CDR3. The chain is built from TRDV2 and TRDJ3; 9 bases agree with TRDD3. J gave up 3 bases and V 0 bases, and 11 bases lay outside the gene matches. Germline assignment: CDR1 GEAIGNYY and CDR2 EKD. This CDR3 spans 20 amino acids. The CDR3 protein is CACDTVVRGIQLWDTRQMFF. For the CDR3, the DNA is TGTGCCTGTGACACCGTAGTCCGGGGGATACAGCTCTGGGACACCCGACAGATGTTTTTC.

CDR3 nucleotide sequence: TGTGCCTGTGACACCCTAACTGGGAGCTATAAACTCATCTTT. Amino acids: CACDTLTGSYKLIF. The chain is built from TRDV2 and TRDJ1; D perhaps matches TRDD3 (6 bases). The CDR3 extends over 14 amino acids. Trimming left V 0 bases short and J 6 bases short, with 13 bases between. CDR1 and CDR2 from the germline V gene are GEAIGNYY and EKD.

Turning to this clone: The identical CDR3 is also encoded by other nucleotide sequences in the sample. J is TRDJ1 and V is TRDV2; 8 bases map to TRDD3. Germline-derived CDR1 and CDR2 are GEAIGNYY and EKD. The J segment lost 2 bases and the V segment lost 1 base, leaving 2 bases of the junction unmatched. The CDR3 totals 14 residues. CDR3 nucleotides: TGTGCCTGTGACACTATGGGGGATACCGATAAACTCATCTTT. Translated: CACDTMGDTDKLIF.

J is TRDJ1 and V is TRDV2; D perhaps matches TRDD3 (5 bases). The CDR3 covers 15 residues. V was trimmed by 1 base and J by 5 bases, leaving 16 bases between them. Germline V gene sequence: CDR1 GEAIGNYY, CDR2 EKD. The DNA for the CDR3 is TGTGCCTGTGACACTTTACTGGCGGGATCGGATAAACTCATCTTT. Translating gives CACDTLLAGSDKLIF.

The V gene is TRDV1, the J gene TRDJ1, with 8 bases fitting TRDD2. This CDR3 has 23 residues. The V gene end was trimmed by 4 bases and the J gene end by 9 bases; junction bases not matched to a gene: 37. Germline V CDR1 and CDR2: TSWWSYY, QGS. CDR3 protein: CALGATLPRALRLPTSMGRELIF. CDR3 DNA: TGTGCTCTTGGGGCCACTCTACCCCGGGCACTTCGTCTTCCTACGTCGATGGGGAGGGAACTCATCTTT.

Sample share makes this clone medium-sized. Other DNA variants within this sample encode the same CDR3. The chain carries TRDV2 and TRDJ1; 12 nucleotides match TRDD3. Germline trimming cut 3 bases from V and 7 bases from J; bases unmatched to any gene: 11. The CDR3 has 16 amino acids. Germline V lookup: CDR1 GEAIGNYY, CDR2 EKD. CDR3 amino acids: CACDGLGDTGEGKLIF. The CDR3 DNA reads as TGTGCCTGTGACGGACTGGGGGATACCGGCGAAGGTAAACTCATCTTT.

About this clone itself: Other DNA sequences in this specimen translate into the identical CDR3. The CDR3 spells CACDILLGDAKRSWDTRQMFF. The CDR3 coding sequence is TGTGCCTGTGACATTCTACTGGGGGATGCGAAACGCTCCTGGGACACCCGACAGATGTTTTTC. The chain employs TRDV2 and TRDJ3; 10 bases line up with TRDD3. The CDR3 runs 21 residues. CDR1 and CDR2 (germline): GEAIGNYY, EKD. V shed 2 bases, J shed 0 bases, and the junction held 12 bases outside the gene matches.

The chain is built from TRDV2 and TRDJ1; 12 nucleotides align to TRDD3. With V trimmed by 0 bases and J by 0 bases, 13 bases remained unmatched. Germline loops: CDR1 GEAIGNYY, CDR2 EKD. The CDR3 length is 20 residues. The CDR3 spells CACDTGGLTGGYLDTDKLIF. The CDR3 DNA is TGTGCCTGTGACACCGGGGGGCTTACTGGGGGATACCTTGACACCGATAAACTCATCTTT.

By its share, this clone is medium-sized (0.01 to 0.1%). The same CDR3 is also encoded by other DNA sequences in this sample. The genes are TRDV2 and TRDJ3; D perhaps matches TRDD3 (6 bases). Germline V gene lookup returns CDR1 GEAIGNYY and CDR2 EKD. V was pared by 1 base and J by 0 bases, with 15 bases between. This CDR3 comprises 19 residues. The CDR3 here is CACDTAGGPTSWDTRQMFF. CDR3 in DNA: TGTGCCTGTGACACTGCCGGGGGACCTACCTCCTGGGACACCCGACAGATGTTTTTC.

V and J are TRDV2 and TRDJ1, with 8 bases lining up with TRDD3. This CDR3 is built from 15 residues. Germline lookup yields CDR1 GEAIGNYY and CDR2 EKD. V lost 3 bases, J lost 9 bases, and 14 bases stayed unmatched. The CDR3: CACDALTGDNDQLIF. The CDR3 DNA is TGTGCCTGTGACGCACTTACGGGGGATAATGATCAACTCATCTTT.

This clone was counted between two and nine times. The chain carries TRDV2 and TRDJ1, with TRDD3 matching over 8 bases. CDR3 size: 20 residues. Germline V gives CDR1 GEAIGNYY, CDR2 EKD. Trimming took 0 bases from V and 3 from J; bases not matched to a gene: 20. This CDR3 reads CACDTVPLGETHLYADKLIF. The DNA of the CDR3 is TGTGCCTGTGACACCGTCCCCCTGGGGGAAACTCATCTGTACGCCGATAAACTCATCTTT.

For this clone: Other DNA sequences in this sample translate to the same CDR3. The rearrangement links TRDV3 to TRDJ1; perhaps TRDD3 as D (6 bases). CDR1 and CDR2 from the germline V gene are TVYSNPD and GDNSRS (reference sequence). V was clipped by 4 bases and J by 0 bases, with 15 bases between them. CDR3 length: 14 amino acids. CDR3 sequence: CASRQVGDTDKLIF. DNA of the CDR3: TGTGCCTCCAGGCAAGTGGGGGACACCGATAAACTCATCTTT.

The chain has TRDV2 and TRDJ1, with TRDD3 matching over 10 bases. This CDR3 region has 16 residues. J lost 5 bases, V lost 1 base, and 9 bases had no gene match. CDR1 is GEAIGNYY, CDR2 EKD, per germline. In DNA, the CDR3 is TGTGCCTGTGACACTTCCTGGGGGATAACGGTGGATAAACTCATCTTT. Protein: CACDTSWGITVDKLIF.

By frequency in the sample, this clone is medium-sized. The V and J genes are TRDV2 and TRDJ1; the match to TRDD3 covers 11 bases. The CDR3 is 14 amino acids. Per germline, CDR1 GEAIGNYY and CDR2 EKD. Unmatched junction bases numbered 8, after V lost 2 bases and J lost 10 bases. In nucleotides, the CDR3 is TGTGCCTGTGACAAGTTGGGGGATACGAAGGCACTCATCTTT. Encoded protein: CACDKLGDTKALIF.

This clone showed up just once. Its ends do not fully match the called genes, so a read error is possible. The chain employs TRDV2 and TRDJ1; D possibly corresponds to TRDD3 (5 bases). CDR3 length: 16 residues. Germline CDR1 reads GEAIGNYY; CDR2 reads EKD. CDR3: CAWDTRGGTETDNIIF. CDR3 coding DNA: TGTGCCTGGGACACGAGGGGGGGCACGGAAACCGATAACATCATCTTT.

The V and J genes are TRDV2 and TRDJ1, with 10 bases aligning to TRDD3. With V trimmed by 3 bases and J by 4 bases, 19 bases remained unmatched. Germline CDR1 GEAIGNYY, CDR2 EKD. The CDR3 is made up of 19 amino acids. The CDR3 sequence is CACDPLGTGGSASGDKLIF. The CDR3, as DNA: TGTGCCTGTGACCCGCTGGGAACTGGGGGATCTGCTAGTGGCGATAAACTCATCTTT.

CDR3 protein: CACDAVGLGDTPGKLIF. CDR3 DNA sequence: TGTGCCTGTGACGCCGTTGGACTGGGGGATACGCCGGGTAAACTCATCTTT. The chain is built from TRDV2 and TRDJ1, with 13 bases lining up with TRDD3. The CDR3 is made up of 17 amino acids. Unmatched junction bases numbered 13, after V lost 3 bases and J lost 7 bases. The germline V gene encodes CDR1 GEAIGNYY and CDR2 EKD.

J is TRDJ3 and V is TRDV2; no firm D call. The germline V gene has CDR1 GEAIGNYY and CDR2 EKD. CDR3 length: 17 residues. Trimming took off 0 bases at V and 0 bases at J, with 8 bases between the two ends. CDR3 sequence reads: CACDTLRSSWDTRQMFF. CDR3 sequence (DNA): TGTGCCTGTGACACCTTAAGGAGCTCCTGGGACACCCGACAGATGTTTTTC.

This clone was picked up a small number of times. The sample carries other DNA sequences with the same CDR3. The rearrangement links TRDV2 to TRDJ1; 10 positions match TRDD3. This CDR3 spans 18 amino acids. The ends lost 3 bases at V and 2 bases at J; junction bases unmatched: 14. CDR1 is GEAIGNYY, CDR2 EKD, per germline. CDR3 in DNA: TGTGCCTGTGACGGGATATCGCTGGGGGATATAGATACCGATAAACTCATCTTT. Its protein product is CACDGISLGDIDTDKLIF.

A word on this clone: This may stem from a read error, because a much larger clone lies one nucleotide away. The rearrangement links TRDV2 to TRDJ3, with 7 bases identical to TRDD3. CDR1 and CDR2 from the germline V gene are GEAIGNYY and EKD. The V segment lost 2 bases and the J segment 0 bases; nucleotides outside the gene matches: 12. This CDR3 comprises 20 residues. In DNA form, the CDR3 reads TGTGCCTGTGACATTCCTGGGGGTCCTGGTAGCTCCTGGGACACCCGACAGATGTTTTTC. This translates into CACDIPGGPGSSWDTRQMFF.

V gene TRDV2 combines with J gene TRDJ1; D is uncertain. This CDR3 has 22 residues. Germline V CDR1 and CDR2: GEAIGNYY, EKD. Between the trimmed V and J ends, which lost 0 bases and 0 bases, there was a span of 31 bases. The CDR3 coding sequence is TGTGCCTGTGACACCCTCCCGACACCCTCTGATGTACCCAGCTCGTACACCGATAAACTCATCTTT. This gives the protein CACDTLPTPSDVPSSYTDKLIF.

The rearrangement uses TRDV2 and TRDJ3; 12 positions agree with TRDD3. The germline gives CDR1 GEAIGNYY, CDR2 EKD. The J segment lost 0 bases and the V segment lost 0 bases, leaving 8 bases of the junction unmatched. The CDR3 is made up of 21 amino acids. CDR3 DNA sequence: TGTGCCTGTGACACCGGGGGCCTACTGGGGGATACCTCCTGGGACACCCGACAGATGTTTTTC. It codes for CACDTGGLLGDTSWDTRQMFF.

In nucleotides, the CDR3 is TGTGCCTGTGACGAGTTAAGGCGGGGCACCGATAAACTCATCTTT. Translation: CACDELRRGTDKLIF. V and J are TRDV2 and TRDJ1; D ambiguous. Germline V lookup: CDR1 GEAIGNYY, CDR2 EKD. The CDR3 loop spans 15 amino acids. Deletions cut 3 bases from V and 1 base from J, with 14 bases between.

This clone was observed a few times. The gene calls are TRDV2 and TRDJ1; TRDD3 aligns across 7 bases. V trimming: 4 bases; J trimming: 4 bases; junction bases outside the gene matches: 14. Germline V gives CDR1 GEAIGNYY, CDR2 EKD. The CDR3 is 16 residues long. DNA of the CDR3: TGTGCCTGTGATACTCCCTGGGGGTCTAGGGACGATAAACTCATCTTT. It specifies CACDTPWGSRDDKLIF.

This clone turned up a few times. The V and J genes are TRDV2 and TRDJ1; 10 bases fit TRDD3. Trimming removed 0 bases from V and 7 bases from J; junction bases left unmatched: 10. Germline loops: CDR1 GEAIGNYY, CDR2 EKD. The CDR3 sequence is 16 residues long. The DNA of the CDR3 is TGTGCCTGTGACACCGCCTGGGGGATAGAGACTACTAAACTCATCTTT. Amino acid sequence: CACDTAWGIETTKLIF.

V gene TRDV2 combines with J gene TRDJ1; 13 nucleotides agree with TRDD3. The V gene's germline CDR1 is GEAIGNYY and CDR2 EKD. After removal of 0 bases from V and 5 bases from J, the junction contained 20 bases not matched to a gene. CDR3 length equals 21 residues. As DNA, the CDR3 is TGTGCCTGTGACACCGGAAACTTACTGGGGGATACGGGTATACATCAGGATAAACTCATCTTT. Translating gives CACDTGNLLGDTGIHQDKLIF.

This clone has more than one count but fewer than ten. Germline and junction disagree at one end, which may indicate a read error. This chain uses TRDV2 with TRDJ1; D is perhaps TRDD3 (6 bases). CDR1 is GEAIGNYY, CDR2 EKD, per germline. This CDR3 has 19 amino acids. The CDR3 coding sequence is TGTGCCCGTGACCCAATAACGATGATGGGGGGACTGTACACCGATAAACTCATCTTT. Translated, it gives CARDPITMMGGLYTDKLIF.

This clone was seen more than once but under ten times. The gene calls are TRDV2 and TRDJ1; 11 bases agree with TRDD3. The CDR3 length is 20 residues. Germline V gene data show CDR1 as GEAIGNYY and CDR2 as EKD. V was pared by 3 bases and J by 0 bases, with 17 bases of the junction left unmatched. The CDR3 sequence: CACDPLGDTWGKGYTDKLIF. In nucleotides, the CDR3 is TGTGCCTGTGACCCCCTGGGGGATACTTGGGGCAAAGGGTACACCGATAAACTCATCTTT.

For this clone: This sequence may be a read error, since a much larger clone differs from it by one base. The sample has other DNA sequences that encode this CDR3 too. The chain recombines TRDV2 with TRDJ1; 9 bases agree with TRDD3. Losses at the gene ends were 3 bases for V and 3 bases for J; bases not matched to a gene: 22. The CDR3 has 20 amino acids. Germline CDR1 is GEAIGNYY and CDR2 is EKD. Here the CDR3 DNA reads TGTGCCTGTGACCGGCTTACTGGGGGAGACAAGGTGGTGGTATCCGATAAACTCATCTTT. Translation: CACDRLTGGDKVVVSDKLIF.

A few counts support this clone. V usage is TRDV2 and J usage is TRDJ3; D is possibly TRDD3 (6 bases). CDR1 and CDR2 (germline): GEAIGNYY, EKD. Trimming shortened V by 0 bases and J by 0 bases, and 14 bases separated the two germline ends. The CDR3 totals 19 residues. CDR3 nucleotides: TGTGCCTGTGACACCGCGGGGGGGACCACCTCCTGGGACACCCGACAGATGTTTTTC. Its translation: CACDTAGGTTSWDTRQMFF.